This T cell receptor (beta chain) appears in the sequencing data of a study of cytomegalovirus exposure and HLA in healthy donors. Study-level results: Trimming of TCR beta V- and J-genes showed a link, identified in a later analysis, to a missense DCLRE1C variant. In an earlier analysis, most TCR beta V segments were productive about 87% or about 30% of the time.

Researchers ran the PCR with 60 Vbeta and 13 Jbeta primers. The repertoire was sequenced with immunoSEQ multiplex PCR; TCRdb's copy has only in-frame clones and lacks some. Of about 34,000 clones listed, less than 75% are singletons. This CDR3 is built from 15 residues. After removal of 6 bases from V and 5 bases from J, the junction contained 9 bases not matched to a gene. Germline CDR1 is ENHRY and CDR2 is SYGVKD. A note on this clone: Its antigen is unknown.

Sequencing was performed on PBMCs. The clonotype originates from a man between 40 and 49 years old in good health and CMV-seropositive. The rearrangement links TRBV10-3 to TRBJ2-2; TRBD1 matches 7 bases. The CDR3 DNA reads TGTGCCATCAGCGACAAGGGGACAGAGACCGGGGAGCTGTTTTTT. It specifies CAISDKGTETGELFF.